This is a list of T cell receptor beta chains from one sample in a study of CXCR3-negative and CXCR3-positive naive CD8 T cells. From the 5' RACE reads, TCRdb lists one entry per CDR3 protein and no DNA. The table lists about 45,000 distinct CDR3 sequences. The sequencing sample was made of memory CD8+ T cells from blood. The receptors derive from a human donor in good health. Some clones in this sample may be carry-over from other donors' samples. CDR3s include the opening cysteine and the closing phenylalanine or tryptophan.

V gene: TRBV4-1; J gene: TRBJ1-1; CDR3 protein: CASSQALQGRGMNTEAFF
V gene: TRBV29-1; J gene: TRBJ1-5; CDR3 protein: CSVRGGSNQPQHF
V gene: TRBV19; J gene: TRBJ2-1; CDR3 protein: CASGTSGNEQFF
V gene: TRBV27; J gene: TRBJ2-3; CDR3 protein: CASSLDRGGDTQYF
V gene: TRBV7-9; J gene: TRBJ2-7; CDR3 protein: CASSQGLNYEQYF
V gene: TRBV4-3; J gene: TRBJ2-2; CDR3 protein: CASSQDWTGVAGELFF
V gene: TRBV7-9; J gene: TRBJ1-1; CDR3 protein: CASMSGLNTEAFF
V gene: TRBV29-1; J gene: TRBJ1-1; CDR3 protein: CSVEQGGHTEAFF
V gene: TRBV15; J gene: TRBJ2-1; CDR3 protein: CATSKVGRGEQFF
V gene: TRBV6-5; J gene: TRBJ2-3; CDR3 protein: CASSYFDTQYF
V gene: TRBV7-9; J gene: TRBJ2-1; CDR3 protein: CASSPRPRASPRLYNEQFF
V gene: TRBV4-3; J gene: TRBJ2-7; CDR3 protein: CASSQAPLKGHEQYF
V gene: TRBV29-1; J gene: TRBJ2-1; CDR3 protein: CSVDSYNEQFF
V gene: TRBV7-2; J gene: TRBJ1-1; CDR3 protein: CASSLVDPRGNTEAFF
V gene: TRBV3-2; J gene: TRBJ1-1; CDR3 protein: CASRPRKNTEAFF
V gene: TRBV20-1; J gene: TRBJ1-5; CDR3 protein: CSARPRGSNQPQHF
V gene: TRBV5-1; J gene: TRBJ1-1; CDR3 protein: CASRNFRDTASEAFF
V gene: TRBV20-1; J gene: TRBJ2-3; CDR3 protein: CSAREGGDTQYF
V gene: TRBV7-3; J gene: TRBJ1-1; CDR3 protein: CASSSKMGGEAFF
V gene: TRBV7-9; J gene: TRBJ2-1; CDR3 protein: CASSPRQGDSYNEQFF
V gene: TRBV4-3; J gene: TRBJ2-6; CDR3 protein: CASSQEDRGRSGANVLTF
V gene: TRBV12-3/TRBV12-4; J gene: TRBJ1-5; CDR3 protein: CASRPGTGLAQPQHF
V gene: TRBV6-1; J gene: TRBJ2-5; CDR3 protein: CASSEGGGQETQYF
V gene: TRBV29-1; J gene: TRBJ2-2; CDR3 protein: CSVVGARTPQNTGELFF
V gene: TRBV6-6; J gene: TRBJ2-1; CDR3 protein: CASGASLYNEQFF
V gene: TRBV6-4; J gene: TRBJ2-2; CDR3 protein: CASSEYRNTGELFF
V gene: TRBV28; J gene: TRBJ2-7; CDR3 protein: CASSFAVPGQYF
V gene: TRBV2; J gene: TRBJ2-3; CDR3 protein: CASSEASGIGDTQYF
V gene: TRBV5-6; J gene: TRBJ2-1; CDR3 protein: CASSFQRGVLNNEQFF
V gene: TRBV20-1; J gene: TRBJ2-7; CDR3 protein: CSARVSGRELEQYF
V gene: TRBV5-5; J gene: TRBJ1-2; CDR3 protein: CASSLDNYGYTF
V gene: TRBV10-3; J gene: TRBJ1-1; CDR3 protein: CAISEGKNTEAFF
V gene: TRBV29-1; J gene: TRBJ1-1; CDR3 protein: CSVPTGQGAGAFF
V gene: TRBV2; J gene: TRBJ1-3; CDR3 protein: CASTKGGDGGNTIYF
V gene: TRBV20-1; J gene: TRBJ1-6; CDR3 protein: CSAPMGQGSSPLHF
V gene: TRBV7-9; J gene: TRBJ1-2; CDR3 protein: CASSLAADFHYGYTF
V gene: TRBV4-3; J gene: TRBJ1-1; CDR3 protein: CASSQDPGGRTEAFF
V gene: TRBV7-2; J gene: TRBJ2-3; CDR3 protein: CASSFMLAGGFTDTQYF
V gene: TRBV7-9; J gene: TRBJ2-2; CDR3 protein: CASSLAQPNTGELFF
V gene: TRBV4-3; J gene: TRBJ1-1; CDR3 protein: CASSQEENQGSEAFF
V gene: TRBV6-5; J gene: TRBJ2-5; CDR3 protein: CASSYSAGSAETQYF
V gene: TRBV7-9; J gene: TRBJ2-2; CDR3 protein: CASKGVANTGELFF
V gene: TRBV29-1; J gene: TRBJ2-1; CDR3 protein: CSVVQRGGSYNEQFF
V gene: TRBV12-3/TRBV12-4; J gene: TRBJ1-4; CDR3 protein: CASTLTGEGAEKLFF
V gene: TRBV5-1; J gene: TRBJ1-5; CDR3 protein: CASSLEAAADQPQHF
V gene: TRBV6-4; J gene: TRBJ2-1; CDR3 protein: CASLPSGGGLYNEQFF
V gene: TRBV6-5; J gene: TRBJ1-6; CDR3 protein: CASSYSNPATNSPLHF
V gene: TRBV4-3; J gene: TRBJ1-3; CDR3 protein: CASSQVGATLSGNTIYF
V gene: TRBV5-1; J gene: TRBJ2-7; CDR3 protein: CASSLTLGQRPYEQYF
V gene: TRBV2; J gene: TRBJ2-1; CDR3 protein: CASQDLGSGTGGNNEQFF
V gene: TRBV10-3; J gene: TRBJ2-1; CDR3 protein: CAISVSSLMGMHEQFF
V gene: TRBV29-1; J gene: TRBJ2-2; CDR3 protein: CSVLTGAGELFF
V gene: TRBV29-1; J gene: TRBJ1-2; CDR3 protein: CSVTDNYGYTF